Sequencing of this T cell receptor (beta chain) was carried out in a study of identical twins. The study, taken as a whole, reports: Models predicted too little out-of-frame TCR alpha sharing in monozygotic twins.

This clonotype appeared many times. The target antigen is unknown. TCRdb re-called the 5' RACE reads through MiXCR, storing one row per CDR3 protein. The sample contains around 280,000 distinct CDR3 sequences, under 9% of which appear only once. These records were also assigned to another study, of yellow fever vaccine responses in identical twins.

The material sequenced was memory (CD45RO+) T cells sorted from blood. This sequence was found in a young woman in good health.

The CDR3 here is CASSQPRGQLIDKNIQYF. The CDR3 nucleotides are TGCGCCAGCAGCCAACCCAGGGGGCAACTGATAGACAAAAACATTCAGTACTTC. This chain uses TRBV5-1 with TRBJ2-4, with TRBD1 matching over 8 bases. V gave up 4 bases and J gave up 3 bases; unmatched junction bases: 15. CDR1 is SGHRS, CDR2 YFSETQ, per germline. The CDR3 has 18 residues. Full variable domain (missing parts from reference TRBV5-1 and TRBJ2-4): KAGVTQTPRYLIKTRGQQVTLSCSPISGHRSVSWYQQTPGQGLQFLFEYFSETQRNKGNFPGRFSGRQFSNSRSEMNVSTLELGDSALYLCASSQPRGQLIDKNIQYFGAGTRLSVL.